This entry lists 4 T cell receptor beta chains sequenced from one sample in a study of cytomegalovirus exposure and HLA in healthy donors. Profiling relied on immunoSEQ multiplex PCR, and the TCRdb table lists in-frame clones only, not all of them. This table has some 63,000 clones, about 90% appearing once. Input material: PBMCs. The receptor set was obtained from a woman aged 18-29 years in good health and CMV-seronegative.

This clone was counted between two and nine times. Sequence at one end of the junction differs from germline and may be a read error. The CDR3 here is CASSRPTYSEQFF. CDR3 sequence (DNA): TGTGCCAGCAGCCGCCCGACCTACAGTGAGCAGTTCTTC. V and J are TRBV4-2 and TRBJ2-1; D not certain. In germline, CDR1 is LGHNA, CDR2 YNFKEQ. The CDR3 loop spans 13 amino acids.

Remarks on this clone: One end of the junction does not line up with germline, which may come from a read error. This sequence joins TRBV6-1 and TRBJ2-7, with TRBD2 as a possible D gene (5 bases). There are 15 residues in the CDR3. The V gene's germline CDR1 is MNHNS and CDR2 SASEGT. The CDR3 DNA reads TGTGCCAGCAGGGAAGGAGTGGGAGCGGTTTACGAGCAGTACTTC. Translation: CASREGVGAVYEQYF.

The gene calls are TRBV7-8 and TRBJ2-5; TRBD1 matches at 9 bases. Germline assignment: CDR1 SGHVS and CDR2 FQNEAQ. The J segment lost 5 bases and the V segment lost 8 bases, leaving 3 bases of the junction unmatched. The CDR3 contains 12 residues. CDR3 sequence: CASRTGDETQYF. Written as DNA, the CDR3 is TGTGCCAGCCGGACAGGGGATGAGACCCAGTACTTC.

The chain employs TRBV6-6 and TRBJ2-2, with D perhaps matching TRBD2 (5 bases). CDR3 size: 12 residues. From germline, CDR1 is MNHNY and CDR2 SVGAGI (reference sequence). V was trimmed by 5 bases and J by 7 bases, leaving 8 bases between them. CDR3 in amino acids: CASSPGSGELFF. The CDR3 region has the DNA TGTGCCAGCAGTCCGGGGAGCGGGGAGCTGTTTTTT.